A selection of T cell receptor beta chains follows, all from one sample in a study of cytomegalovirus exposure and HLA in healthy donors. Generated by immunoSEQ multiplex PCR, the TCRdb table keeps only in-frame clones and is missing some. In the table there are roughly 230,000 clones, around 84% of which are singletons. What was sequenced was PBMCs. The receptors shown here come from a girl between 2 and 10 years old in good health and CMV-seronegative. The CDR3 runs from the conserved cysteine through the conserved F or W. D genes are given only for firm matches. A row's size may be missing; if present it is once, few, many or a size class.

v_gene	abundance	len	d_gene	j_gene	CDR3nt	CDR3aa
TRBV2	NA	17	TRBD1	TRBJ1-1	TGTGCCAGCAAGCCCAGGGACAGGTCCATCATGAACACTGAAGCTTTCTTT	CASKPRDRSIMNTEAFF
TRBV6-5	NA	15	NA	TRBJ1-2	TGTGCCAGCAGTTACTCGAGGGAGGCCTCCTATGGCTACACCTTC	CASSYSREASYGYTF
TRBV7-2	NA	16	NA	TRBJ2-7	TGTGCCAGCAGCTTAAGACGGGCGGGGAGCTCCTACGAGCAGTACTTC	CASSLRRAGSSYEQYF
TRBV14	NA	11	NA	TRBJ1-2	TGTGCCAGCAGCCCAGGGAATGGCTACACCTTC	CASSPGNGYTF
TRBV6-1	NA	15	NA	TRBJ1-2	TGTGCCAGCAGTGAAATTCAGGCCGGTGGTTATGGCTACACCTTC	CASSEIQAGGYGYTF
TRBV6-1	NA	14	NA	TRBJ1-1	TGTGCCAGCAGTGAAGCCAGGGGGAACACTGAAGCTTTCTTT	CASSEARGNTEAFF
TRBV6-6	NA	15	NA	TRBJ1-1	TGTGCCAGCACCCAACGAGGGGGTGGAGACACTGAAGCTTTCTTT	CASTQRGGGDTEAFF
TRBV30	NA	14	TRBD1	TRBJ2-5	TGTGCCTGGGGACAGGCTTCGGCTACGGGGACCCAGTACTTC	CAWGQASATGTQYF
TRBV7-9	NA	14	NA	TRBJ2-5	TGTGCCAGCAGCTTAGGTTCTCGCCAAGAGACCCAGTACTTC	CASSLGSRQETQYF
TRBV15	NA	16	TRBD1	TRBJ2-7	TGTGCCACCAGCAGAGATAGGGGGACAGGGGACTACGAGCAGTACTTC	CATSRDRGTGDYEQYF
TRBV7-4	NA	18	TRBD2	TRBJ2-3	TGTGCCAGCAGCTTAGTCAGCGGGACTCCCAGTGTCACAGATACGCAGTATTTT	CASSLVSGTPSVTDTQYF
TRBV9	NA	15	TRBD1	TRBJ2-1	TGTGCCAGCAGCGTAGTACAGGGGGCTTACAATGAGCAGTTCTTC	CASSVVQGAYNEQFF
TRBV2	NA	15	TRBD2	TRBJ2-3	TGTGCCAGCAGTGAAGGGGCGGGGGGCTGGGATACGCAGTATTTT	CASSEGAGGWDTQYF
TRBV11-3	once	14	TRBD2	TRBJ2-5	TGTGCCAGCAAATCCAGCGGGGGGGAAGAGACCCAGTACTTC	CASKSSGGEETQYF
TRBV18	NA	13	NA	TRBJ1-6	TGTGCCAGCTCACCCGGCGGAGAGGCACCCCTCCACTTT	CASSPGGEAPLHF
TRBV30	NA	11	NA	TRBJ1-4	TGTGCCTGGAGTGCCCTAGAAAAACTGTTTTTT	CAWSALEKLFF
TRBV4-2	NA	14	TRBD1	TRBJ2-2	TGTGCCAGCAGCCAGAGGGGGCGTGTCGGGGAGCTGTTTTTT	CASSQRGRVGELFF
TRBV6-1	NA	12	TRBD1	TRBJ2-5	TGTGCCAGTCACAGGGGAAAAGAGACCCAGTACTTC	CASHRGKETQYF
TRBV10-3	NA	14	NA	TRBJ1-2	TGTGCCATCAGTGAAGGCGGCTATGCCTATGGCTACACCTTC	CAISEGGYAYGYTF
TRBV5-4	NA	14	TRBD1	TRBJ2-3	TGTGCCAGCAGCGTAGGGACAGGCACAGATACGCAGTATTTT	CASSVGTGTDTQYF
TRBV5-6	NA	14	NA	TRBJ1-4	TGTGCCAGCAGCCGAGGGTCAACTAATGAAAAACTGTTTTTT	CASSRGSTNEKLFF
TRBV5-1	once	16	TRBD2	TRBJ2-5	TGCGCCAGCAGCTTCGGACTAGCGGACTACCAAGAGACCCAGTACTTC	CASSFGLADYQETQYF
TRBV19	NA	14	NA	TRBJ2-1	TGTGCCAGCAGCGGTGAGAGCTCCTACAATGAGCAGTTCTTC	CASSGESSYNEQFF
TRBV13	NA	12	NA	TRBJ1-1	TGTGCCAGCAGCTTAGGGGAGGGAAGGGCTTTCTTT	CASSLGEGRAFF
TRBV7-3	NA	15	TRBD2	TRBJ2-3	TGTGCCAGCAGCCAGGCGGGGAGGGGATCAGATACGCAGTATTTT	CASSQAGRGSDTQYF
TRBV7-9	few	13	NA	TRBJ1-1	TGTGCCAGCAGCTTAGGGGGGGACACTGAAGCTTTCTTT	CASSLGGDTEAFF
TRBV6-5	NA	15	NA	TRBJ2-4	TGTGCCAGCAGTAGCGCCTTTTCGGTAAAAAACATTCAGTACTTC	CASSSAFSVKNIQYF
TRBV11-2	NA	17	NA	TRBJ2-4	TGTGCCAGCAGCTTAGAGGACAGCTGGATAGCCAAAAACATTCAGTACTTC	CASSLEDSWIAKNIQYF
TRBV18	NA	16	TRBD2	TRBJ2-1	TGTGCCAGCTCACCATGGACTAGCGGGGGGGCCAATGAGCAGTTCTTC	CASSPWTSGGANEQFF
TRBV11-2	NA	14	TRBD1	TRBJ1-5	TGTGCCAGCAGCTTACAGGGGGACCGATCGCCCCAGCATTTT	CASSLQGDRSPQHF
TRBV5-1	NA	13	NA	TRBJ1-1	TGCGCCAGCAGCCCGGTAGTGAACACTGAAGCTTTCTTT	CASSPVVNTEAFF
TRBV4-1	NA	14	NA	TRBJ2-1	TGCGCCAGCAGCCCGCGTGTATCCTACAATGAGCAGTTCTTC	CASSPRVSYNEQFF
TRBV12-5	NA	14	TRBD1	TRBJ1-2	TGTGCTAGTGGTCTGGGACAGGGAGACTATGGCTACACCTTC	CASGLGQGDYGYTF
TRBV5-4	NA	15	TRBD1	TRBJ1-6	TGTGCCAGCAGCCCTCGGGGACAGGTGAATTCACCCCTCCACTTT	CASSPRGQVNSPLHF
TRBV6-5	NA	15	TRBD2	TRBJ2-5	TGTGCCAGCAGTTACTCCGGGACTACCCTAGAGACCCAGTACTTC	CASSYSGTTLETQYF